The next 12 T cell receptor beta chains were all read from a single sample in a study of pediatric ulcerative colitis. The repertoire was sequenced with immunoSEQ multiplex PCR; TCRdb's copy has only in-frame clones and lacks some. The table records fewer than 7,000 clones, about 90% of them present only once. The sequencing input was blood. Every receptor here comes from a girl aged 5 to 17 who was a control in a study of pediatric ulcerative colitis.

This clone has only a few counts. J is TRBJ1-5 and V is TRBV9, with D maybe TRBD1 (5 bases). V lost 0 bases, J lost 7 bases, and 14 bases lay in between. This CDR3 is 15 amino acids long. Germline CDR1 and CDR2: SGDLS and YYNGEE. The CDR3 DNA follows: TGTGCCAGCAGCGTAGCCGGCCAGGGAAGGCAGCCCCAGCATTTT. Translated: CASSVAGQGRQPQHF.

The chain is built from TRBV19 and TRBJ2-2, with D tentatively TRBD1 (8 bases). Trimming took 5 bases from V and 3 from J, leaving 16 bases between them. The CDR3 runs 16 residues. Germline lookup yields CDR1 LNHDA and CDR2 SQIVND (reference sequence). CDR3 nucleotide sequence: TGTGCCAGTAGTCTTGACAGGGGAGGGGACACCGGGGAGCTGTTTTTT. Translation gives CASSLDRGGDTGELFF.

Turning to this clone: This specimen includes other DNA sequences encoding the same CDR3. The gene calls are TRBV28 and TRBJ1-2; TRBD1 agrees at 9 bases. This CDR3 comprises 16 residues. The V and J ends lost 6 bases and 0 bases, in that order; junction bases with no gene match: 8. Germline V CDR1 and CDR2: MDHEN, SYDVKM. CDR3 DNA: TGTGCCAGCAGCCTGGGACAGGGTGCACCTAACTATGGCTACACCTTC. Protein: CASSLGQGAPNYGYTF.

This rearrangement joins TRBV6-6 to TRBJ2-3; TRBD1 aligns across 9 bases. V gave up 2 bases and J gave up 0 bases; unmatched junction bases: 0. This CDR3 spans 15 amino acids. Germline CDR1 reads MNHNY; CDR2 reads SVGAGI (reference sequence). As DNA, the CDR3 is TGTGCCAGCAGTTACGGACAGGGGAGCACAGATACGCAGTATTTT. Its translation: CASSYGQGSTDTQYF.

The CDR3 spells CATGGQGSSNSGNTIYF. The DNA for the CDR3 is TGTGCCACCGGAGGACAGGGAAGCTCGAACTCTGGAAACACCATATATTTT. This chain links TRBV10-3 with TRBJ1-3; the match to TRBD1 covers 8 bases. Trimming removed 10 bases from V and 0 bases from J; junction bases left unmatched: 14. The CDR3 loop spans 17 amino acids. Per germline, CDR1 ENHRY and CDR2 SYGVKD.

The chain joins TRBV9 to TRBJ1-6; TRBD1 might be the D (6 bases). V lost 0 bases, J lost 5 bases, and 9 bases lay in between. CDR1 and CDR2 (germline): SGDLS, YYNGEE. The CDR3 length is 15 residues. CDR3 amino acids: CASSVEGGNNSPLHF. The CDR3 DNA follows: TGTGCCAGCAGCGTAGAGGGGGGCAATAATTCACCCCTCCACTTT.

V is TRBV10-3 and J is TRBJ2-5; no reliable D call. The CDR3 runs to 13 residues. CDR1 and CDR2 (germline): ENHRY, SYGVKD. V was pared by 2 bases and J by 0 bases, with 4 bases between. CDR3 in amino acids: CAISEPNQETQYF. CDR3 sequence (DNA): TGTGCCATCAGTGAGCCTAACCAAGAGACCCAGTACTTC.

The V call is TRBV6-1, the J call TRBJ1-1; 11 bases match TRBD1. The CDR3 covers 13 residues. Unmatched junction bases numbered 3, after V lost 0 bases and J lost 12 bases. Germline-derived CDR1 and CDR2 are MNHNS and SASEGT. This CDR3 is CASSEAWTGGSFF. For the CDR3, the DNA is TGTGCCAGCAGTGAAGCCTGGACAGGGGGCTCTTTCTTT.

This clone was picked up one time. V gene TRBV5-4 combines with J gene TRBJ2-3; 9 nucleotides align to TRBD2. With V trimmed by 5 bases and J by 3 bases, 7 bases remained unmatched. The CDR3 spans 15 residues. Germline V gene data show CDR1 as SGHNT and CDR2 as YYREEE (reference sequence). CDR3 sequence (DNA): TGTGCCAGCAGATTTAGCGGGAGCTCAACAGATACGCAGTATTTT. It specifies CASRFSGSSTDTQYF.

The DNA of the CDR3 is TGTGCCAGCAGCTTAGATACCGGGAGGGCAGGAGAGCAGTACTTC. Amino acids: CASSLDTGRAGEQYF. The rearrangement uses TRBV7-2 and TRBJ2-5; 8 nucleotides agree with TRBD2. The CDR3 extends over 15 amino acids. Germline CDR1 SGHTA, CDR2 FQGNSA. V gave up 1 base and J gave up 11 bases; unmatched junction bases: 12.

The chain links TRBV10-3 to TRBJ1-2; 8 bases fit TRBD1. V shed 5 bases, J shed 4 bases, and the junction held 12 bases outside the gene matches. CDR3 length: 16 amino acids. Germline V gene data show CDR1 as ENHRY and CDR2 as SYGVKD. The CDR3 DNA reads as TGTGCCATCAGTTTTGACAGGGGAGTTTCCCCCTATGGCTACACCTTC. Amino acid sequence: CAISFDRGVSPYGYTF.

This chain connects TRBV5-1 to TRBJ2-2, with D hard to call. Looked up from germline, CDR1 is SGHRS and CDR2 is YFSETQ. This CDR3 contains 13 residues. Trimming cost V 4 bases and J 5 bases, with 9 bases left between them. CDR3 residues: CASSPQFTGELFF. The DNA of the CDR3 is TGCGCCAGCAGCCCACAGTTTACCGGGGAGCTGTTTTTT.